These T cell receptor beta chains were read from a single sample in a study of early T cells in non-severe SARS-CoV-2 infection. A single record per CDR3 protein comes from TCRdb applying MiXCR to the 5' RACE reads. The data contain 20,000 to 25,000 distinct CDR3 sequences, around 3.5% of them singletons. Sequenced sample: whole blood. The receptors derive from an adult who was a healthcare worker with PCR-confirmed SARS-CoV-2 infection or an uninfected control (not recorded which). The CDR3 runs from the conserved cysteine through the conserved F or W. Each record gives: D gene, clone size, J gene, V gene, CDR3 protein, CDR3 DNA. A D gene is named only where the DNA matches it firmly. Clone sizes are given selectively: once, few, many, or a class where the clone is expanded.

D gene: TRBD2; clone size: many; J gene: TRBJ2-7; V gene: TRBV10-2; CDR3 protein: CASSLQRLAPYEQYF; CDR3 DNA: TGCGCCAGCAGTCTTCAGCGACTAGCACCCTACGAGCAGTACTTC
D gene: .; clone size: many; J gene: TRBJ2-7; V gene: TRBV15; CDR3 protein: CATSIEDNRVDEQYF; CDR3 DNA: TGTGCCACCAGCATTGAAGATAACAGGGTTGACGAGCAGTACTTC
D gene: .; clone size: few; J gene: TRBJ2-3; V gene: TRBV24-1; CDR3 protein: CATSTWSGSTDTQYF; CDR3 DNA: TGTGCCACCAGTACCTGGTCAGGGAGTACAGATACGCAGTATTTT
D gene: .; clone size: .; J gene: TRBJ2-1; V gene: TRBV20-1; CDR3 protein: CSARDPRDRSYNEQFF; CDR3 DNA: TGCAGTGCTAGAGATCCGAGGGACCGCTCCTACAATGAGCAGTTCTTC
D gene: TRBD1; clone size: .; J gene: TRBJ1-5; V gene: TRBV6-5; CDR3 protein: CASSRDRRSNQPQHF; CDR3 DNA: TGTGCCAGCAGTCGGGACAGGAGAAGCAATCAGCCCCAGCATTTT
D gene: TRBD2; clone size: many; J gene: TRBJ2-1; V gene: TRBV11-1; CDR3 protein: CASSGRTSRSGEQFF; CDR3 DNA: TGTGCCAGCAGCGGACGGACTAGCAGGTCCGGTGAGCAGTTCTTC
D gene: .; clone size: many; J gene: TRBJ1-3; V gene: TRBV6-5; CDR3 protein: CASSYSTGPGNTIYF; CDR3 DNA: TGTGCCAGCAGTTACTCGACGGGTCCCGGAAACACCATATATTTT
D gene: TRBD1; clone size: many; J gene: TRBJ2-7; V gene: TRBV29-1; CDR3 protein: CSVGDSPYEQYF; CDR3 DNA: TGCAGCGTTGGGGACAGCCCCTACGAGCAGTACTTC
D gene: TRBD1; clone size: many; J gene: TRBJ1-1; V gene: TRBV20-1; CDR3 protein: CSADRVTQAFF; CDR3 DNA: TGCAGTGCTGACAGGGTTACCCAAGCTTTCTTT
D gene: TRBD2; clone size: many; J gene: TRBJ2-5; V gene: TRBV29-1; CDR3 protein: CSVGLSAGALETQYF; CDR3 DNA: TGCAGCGTTGGACTCTCGGCGGGAGCGCTTGAGACCCAGTACTTC
D gene: TRBD1; clone size: few; J gene: TRBJ1-1; V gene: TRBV5-4; CDR3 protein: CASSGRQGRLNTEAFF; CDR3 DNA: TGTGCCAGCAGCGGACGACAGGGGCGTTTGAACACTGAAGCTTTCTTT
D gene: .; clone size: many; J gene: TRBJ1-2; V gene: TRBV29-1; CDR3 protein: CSVEYSGYTF; CDR3 DNA: TGCAGCGTTGAGTACAGTGGCTACACCTTC
D gene: TRBD1; clone size: many; J gene: TRBJ1-4; V gene: TRBV7-9; CDR3 protein: CASSWDREKLFF; CDR3 DNA: TGTGCCAGCAGCTGGGACAGGGAAAAACTGTTTTTT
D gene: .; clone size: many; J gene: TRBJ2-5; V gene: TRBV5-6; CDR3 protein: CASSPEAGTQETQYF; CDR3 DNA: TGTGCCAGCAGCCCGGAGGCCGGAACACAAGAGACCCAGTACTTC
D gene: TRBD1; clone size: many; J gene: TRBJ2-3; V gene: TRBV14; CDR3 protein: CASSQTGGDTQYF; CDR3 DNA: TGTGCCAGCAGCCAGACAGGGGGAGATACGCAGTATTTT
D gene: .; clone size: many; J gene: TRBJ1-2; V gene: TRBV5-1; CDR3 protein: CASSLVGDANYGYTF; CDR3 DNA: TGCGCCAGCAGCTTGGTCGGGGACGCAAACTATGGCTACACCTTC
D gene: TRBD1; clone size: medium-sized; J gene: TRBJ1-1; V gene: TRBV25-1; CDR3 protein: CASRATDRVNTEAFF; CDR3 DNA: TGTGCCAGCAGGGCTACGGACAGGGTGAACACTGAAGCTTTCTTT
D gene: TRBD2; clone size: many; J gene: TRBJ2-1; V gene: TRBV6-6; CDR3 protein: CASSYSIGVAGGSENNEQFF; CDR3 DNA: TGTGCCAGCAGTTACTCGATTGGAGTAGCGGGGGGTTCGGAGAACAATGAGCAGTTCTTC
D gene: TRBD1; clone size: many; J gene: TRBJ1-5; V gene: TRBV7-2; CDR3 protein: CASSWTGSNQPQHF; CDR3 DNA: TGTGCCAGCAGCTGGACAGGGAGCAATCAGCCCCAGCATTTT
D gene: .; clone size: .; J gene: TRBJ2-3; V gene: TRBV6-6; CDR3 protein: CASSYPLNSDTQYF; CDR3 DNA: TGTGCCAGCAGTTACCCCCTAAACTCCGATACGCAGTATTTT
D gene: .; clone size: medium-sized; J gene: TRBJ2-1; V gene: TRBV11-3; CDR3 protein: CASSRAGSEYNEQFF; CDR3 DNA: TGTGCCAGCAGCCGTGCCGGGTCGGAATACAATGAGCAGTTCTTC
D gene: .; clone size: .; J gene: TRBJ2-3; V gene: TRBV19; CDR3 protein: CASIADPATSTDTQYF; CDR3 DNA: TGTGCCAGTATTGCGGACCCCGCCACTAGCACAGATACGCAGTATTTT
D gene: .; clone size: many; J gene: TRBJ2-7; V gene: TRBV7-9; CDR3 protein: CASSLGAYEQYF; CDR3 DNA: TGTGCCAGCAGCTTAGGGGCCTACGAGCAGTACTTC
D gene: .; clone size: many; J gene: TRBJ1-4; V gene: TRBV28; CDR3 protein: CASRFPRRNEKLFF; CDR3 DNA: TGTGCCAGCAGGTTCCCCAGGAGGAATGAAAAACTGTTTTTT
D gene: .; clone size: many; J gene: TRBJ1-1; V gene: TRBV3-1; CDR3 protein: CASSQDSGDGTEAFF; CDR3 DNA: TGTGCCAGCAGCCAAGACTCAGGGGATGGCACTGAAGCTTTCTTT
D gene: TRBD1; clone size: .; J gene: TRBJ1-5; V gene: TRBV24-1; CDR3 protein: CATSDNRDRAHQPQHF; CDR3 DNA: TGTGCCACCAGTGATAACCGGGACAGGGCCCATCAGCCCCAGCATTTT
D gene: TRBD2; clone size: many; J gene: TRBJ2-1; V gene: TRBV19; CDR3 protein: CASHRGGGRNEQFF; CDR3 DNA: TGTGCCAGTCATAGGGGCGGGGGAAGGAATGAGCAGTTCTTC
D gene: .; clone size: many; J gene: TRBJ1-2; V gene: TRBV12-3/TRBV12-4; CDR3 protein: CASSPDTYYGYTF; CDR3 DNA: TGTGCCAGCAGTCCCGACACTTACTATGGCTACACCTTC
D gene: .; clone size: many; J gene: TRBJ2-2; V gene: TRBV3-1; CDR3 protein: CASTIRVANTGELFF; CDR3 DNA: TGTGCCAGCACTATCAGGGTGGCGAACACCGGGGAGCTGTTTTTT
D gene: .; clone size: few; J gene: TRBJ1-6; V gene: TRBV20-1; CDR3 protein: CSARDEAGGNSPLHF; CDR3 DNA: TGCAGTGCTAGAGATGAGGCTGGCGGGAATTCACCCCTCCACTTT
D gene: .; clone size: many; J gene: TRBJ2-5; V gene: TRBV11-2; CDR3 protein: CASSLIRDQETQYF; CDR3 DNA: TGTGCCAGCAGCTTAATCAGGGATCAAGAGACCCAGTACTTC
D gene: TRBD1; clone size: medium-sized; J gene: TRBJ2-5; V gene: TRBV12-3/TRBV12-4; CDR3 protein: CASSTGTEETQYF; CDR3 DNA: TGTGCCAGCTCCACCGGGACAGAAGAGACCCAGTACTTC
D gene: .; clone size: many; J gene: TRBJ2-3; V gene: TRBV28; CDR3 protein: CASRTSASGTDTQYF; CDR3 DNA: TGTGCCAGCAGGACCTCGGCTTCGGGCACAGATACGCAGTATTTT
D gene: TRBD1; clone size: .; J gene: TRBJ2-1; V gene: TRBV5-1; CDR3 protein: CASSPDRVNEQFF; CDR3 DNA: TGCGCCAGCAGCCCGGACAGGGTCAATGAGCAGTTCTTC
D gene: TRBD2; clone size: .; J gene: TRBJ2-3; V gene: TRBV7-2; CDR3 protein: CASRPPPGGGTDTQYF; CDR3 DNA: TGTGCCAGCAGACCCCCCCCGGGGGGGGGCACAGATACGCAGTATTTT
D gene: .; clone size: many; J gene: TRBJ2-5; V gene: TRBV4-1; CDR3 protein: CASSANQETQYF; CDR3 DNA: TGCGCCAGCAGCGCGAACCAAGAGACCCAGTACTTC
D gene: .; clone size: medium-sized; J gene: TRBJ2-1; V gene: TRBV24-1; CDR3 protein: CATSELDYNEQFF; CDR3 DNA: TGTGCCACCAGTGAACTAGACTACAATGAGCAGTTCTTC
D gene: TRBD1; clone size: few; J gene: TRBJ1-5; V gene: TRBV7-9; CDR3 protein: CASSYGQGSVNQPQHF; CDR3 DNA: TGTGCCAGCAGCTATGGACAGGGGTCGGTCAATCAGCCCCAGCATTTT
D gene: .; clone size: many; J gene: TRBJ2-5; V gene: TRBV12-3/TRBV12-4; CDR3 protein: CASSLGLDGGTETQYF; CDR3 DNA: TGTGCCAGCAGTTTGGGACTGGACGGGGGTACAGAGACCCAGTACTTC
D gene: .; clone size: many; J gene: TRBJ2-1; V gene: TRBV10-3; CDR3 protein: CAISERSGPNNEQFF; CDR3 DNA: TGTGCCATCAGTGAGAGGTCGGGACCTAACAATGAGCAGTTCTTC
D gene: .; clone size: medium-sized; J gene: TRBJ1-5; V gene: TRBV24-1; CDR3 protein: CATSDPTGNQPQHF; CDR3 DNA: TGTGCCACCAGTGATCCCACAGGAAATCAGCCCCAGCATTTT
D gene: .; clone size: many; J gene: TRBJ2-7; V gene: TRBV10-3; CDR3 protein: CAISERSGAYEQYF; CDR3 DNA: TGTGCCATCAGTGAGAGGAGCGGCGCCTACGAGCAGTACTTC
D gene: .; clone size: medium-sized; J gene: TRBJ1-2; V gene: TRBV30; CDR3 protein: CAWSWRYGYTF; CDR3 DNA: TGTGCCTGGAGTTGGCGGTATGGCTACACCTTC